This T cell receptor beta chain was recorded in a study of beta chain features in type 1 diabetes. This clone was seen a handful of times. Since all of the isolated RNA was reverse transcribed, expressed TCRB transcripts were what got sequenced. The assay was immunoSEQ multiplex PCR, and TCRdb's table has in-frame clones only and misses some. The sample carries roughly 180,000 clones, about 12% recorded once. Sequenced material: central memory CD4+ T cells from blood. The clonotype was recovered from a woman under 30 in good health.

The CDR3 region is CAWGQAYGYTF. The CDR3 nucleotides read TGTGCCTGGGGACAGGCTTATGGCTACACCTTC. J is TRBJ1-2 and V is TRBV30, with 7 nucleotides matching TRBD1. The CDR3 runs to 11 residues. V lost 5 bases and J lost 5; bases outside the gene matches: 2. The germline gives CDR1 GTSNPN, CDR2 SVGIG (reference sequence).